This T cell receptor beta chain was identified in a study of T cell responses to AZD1222 COVID-19 vaccine (dated by TCRdb to the early 2020s). For the study in its entirety: AZD1222 recipients with second doses at about 4 weeks or about 12 weeks were pooled, because spike-specific TCR depth and breadth did not differ between schedules. A total of under 250 trial participants underwent TCR sequencing, of whom under 220 had received two doses of AZD1222 and 26 had received two doses of the MenACWY control vaccine. Trial participants were enrolled by age into subgroups of 18-55, 56-69 and 70-plus years, and 148, 28 and 57 TCR-sequenced participants, respectively, were included in these subgroups. General study outcomes and caveats: No day 14 peak-response samples were available, so repertoires were characterized only after the peak T cell response. In the small 56-69-year group, the increase in depth fell short of significance, most likely because of low power. Most participants were white British and females outnumbered males, and the authors suggested that clonal diversity may have been underestimated. Reportedly, close to half of the unique spike-specific TCRs recognized epitopes lying outside the regions that are mutated in the B.1.351 and B.1.1.7 variants. A significant rise in spike-specific TCR breadth and depth was observed after two AZD1222 doses relative to day 0 and relative to MenACWY recipients. Vaccine-associated CD4 TCRs spanned the whole spike protein, with dominant responses in regions 160-218 and 743-854. Conclusions about previously exposed vaccinees are limited, since just five to seven AZD1222 recipients were seropositive for SARS-CoV-2 at baseline.

To note about this clone: The specificity of this receptor is unknown. Per-nucleotide qualities are absent, and no much larger clonotype sits a single base away.

The CDR3 regions of human TCRbeta chains were analyzed by immunosequencing. The study's processing was this. TCRs in the repertoires were compared against a reference library of SARS-CoV-2-specific TCRs that had been generated with the MIRA antigen-specificity platform. Breadth was defined as the fraction of unique TCRs that were SARS-CoV-2-associated. Depth was defined as the fraction of total T cells that were SARS-CoV-2-associated. Using the MIRA data, each spike-specific TCR was assigned both to the spike region to which the TCR was reactive and to a CD4 or CD8 class. Log10-transformed breadth and depth values were compared by one-way ANOVA with Sidak's multiple comparisons tests. TCRdb retrieved this table from immuneACCESS and kept in-frame rearrangements only. Not all clones are present; in checked studies, unresolved V genes account for under half, and no reason is known for the remainder. V, J and clone size derive from that table, while D and trimming were established from the DNA sequence. The sample table records about 150,000 clones; 90% to 95% of these occur just once. The top ten hold under 2% of the sample.

For CDR1 and CDR2, the germline V gene (reference sequence) lists SEHNR and FQNEAQ. At the junction V is shortened by 4 bases and J by 5 bases; bases outside the gene matches: 4. There are 13 amino acids in the CDR3, from cysteine to phenylalanine inclusive. Of the read, only the CDR3 DNA is kept; its 39 bases are in frame from base 1. What this sample's time point label stands for: baseline before first vaccination. Vaccinee samples came from UK trials COV001 and COV002, including a single-blind randomized controlled phase 2/3 trial of AZD1222 (ChAdOx1 nCoV-19) in healthy adults. For TCRbeta chain sequencing, PBMC samples from trial participants were taken at day 0 and at day 28 after the second dose.

The TCR comes from an adult in good health. The chain was built from TRBV7-9 and TRBJ2-7; TRBD1 agrees with 8 junctional bases. The sequences come from peripheral blood, collected on day 0 of AZD1222 vaccination. The CDR3 amino acid sequence is: CASSYYRGNEQYF. The DNA reads TGTGCCAGCAGCTATTACAGGGGGAACGAGCAGTACTTC.